This T cell receptor beta chain was profiled in a study of vaccination and CD4 T cells after COVID-19. CD4+ T cells that had been cultured provided DNA sequenced with the Oncomine TCR Beta short-read assay. MiXCR, applied by TCRdb to the PCR reads, yields one record per CDR3 protein. The repertoire holds some 10,000 distinct CDR3 sequences, roughly three fifths seen once, with around 12% in the top ten. Described treatment: approximately 9-day PBMC culture with coronavirus spike peptide pools or control peptides (ViraFEST assay). About this clonotype: Antigen specificity is unknown.

The CDR3 has 17 residues. V lost 5 bases and J lost 0; bases outside the gene matches: 11. Germline V CDR1 and CDR2: MNHNS, SASEGT. The J gene is TRBJ2-3, the V gene TRBV6-1; 7 bases agree with TRBD1. Sequencing was performed on cultured CD4+ T cells from blood, taken after SARS-CoV-2 vaccination. The receptor comes from a human donor with COVID-19. This CDR3 is CASSPFRTGSSTDTQYF. The CDR3 DNA follows: TGTGCCAGCAGTCCCTTTAGGACAGGTAGTAGCACAGATACGCAGTATTTT.